The 13 T cell receptor beta chains in this list originate from one sample, sequenced in a study of cytomegalovirus exposure and HLA in healthy donors. PCR primers comprised 60 Vbeta and 13 Jbeta primers. The assay was immunoSEQ multiplex PCR, and TCRdb's table has in-frame clones only and misses some. The sample contains under 200,000 clones, 75% of which appear only once. The specimen was PBMCs. The source is a woman aged 40 to 50 in good health and CMV-seropositive.

The rearrangement joins TRBV7-9 to TRBJ2-7, with a possible D match to TRBD1 (5 bases). The CDR3 extends over 16 amino acids. The germline CDR1 and CDR2 sequences are SEHNR and FQNEAQ (reference sequence). The germline V and J ends were trimmed by 4 bases and 6 bases, with 22 bases remaining between them. CDR3 region: CASSSIGIGALSEQYF. The CDR3 DNA follows: TGTGCCAGCAGCTCTATTGGCATAGGGGCCCTAAGCGAGCAGTACTTC.

This clone has more than one count but fewer than ten. The rearrangement uses TRBV7-9 and TRBJ2-7; 9 bases fit TRBD2. CDR1 is SEHNR and CDR2 is FQNEAQ in the germline V gene (reference sequence). The CDR3 contains 18 residues. The ends lost 2 bases at V and 1 base at J; junction bases unmatched: 12. The CDR3 DNA is TGTGCCAGCAGCTTACTCAAGACTAGCGGAGAAGGTTCCTACGAGCAGTACTTC. It specifies CASSLLKTSGEGSYEQYF.

The V call is TRBV30, the J call TRBJ1-1; D possibly corresponds to TRBD1 (5 bases). The germline gives CDR1 GTSNPN, CDR2 SVGIG (reference sequence). V shed 3 bases and J shed 9 bases, with 14 bases lying between them. The CDR3 contains 12 residues. The CDR3 sequence: CAWRIPQVKAFF. The CDR3 DNA reads as TGTGCCTGGAGGATACCACAGGTTAAAGCTTTCTTT. Looking up the rest from reference TRBV30 and TRBJ1-1 gives the full variable domain: SQTIHQWPATLVQPVGSPLSLECTVEGTSNPNLYWYRQAAGRGLQLLFYSVGIGQISSEVPQNLSASRPQDRQFILSSKKLLLSDSGFYLCAWRIPQVKAFFGQGTRLTVV.

This sequence joins TRBV6-1 and TRBJ2-3, with 7 bases fitting TRBD1. The CDR3 extends over 14 amino acids. The V segment lost 7 bases and the J segment 2 bases; nucleotides outside the gene matches: 6. Per germline, CDR1 MNHNS and CDR2 SASEGT. CDR3 coding DNA: TGTGCCAGCACCCTGACAGGGCCCACAGATACGCAGTATTTT. Encoded protein: CASTLTGPTDTQYF.

This clone occurred a few times. The V call is TRBV7-6, the J call TRBJ2-1; 9 bases align to TRBD2. Germline-derived CDR1 and CDR2 are SGHVS and FNYEAQ. J lost 4 bases, V lost 7 bases, and 14 bases had no gene match. The CDR3 is made up of 17 amino acids. This CDR3 reads CASTTGGAGGLYNEQFF. In DNA, the CDR3 is TGTGCCAGCACCACAGGAGGCGCGGGAGGGTTGTACAATGAGCAGTTCTTC.

In this sample, this clone turned up a few times. V gene TRBV7-8 combines with J gene TRBJ1-2; TRBD1 is a possible D gene (6 bases). This CDR3 has 13 residues. V was shortened by 3 bases and J by 3 bases, with 8 bases between the two germline ends. From germline, CDR1 is SGHVS and CDR2 FQNEAQ. CDR3 coding DNA: TGTGCCAGCAGCTTGGGACAACACTATGGCTACACCTTC. Translated: CASSLGQHYGYTF.

J is TRBJ2-7 and V is TRBV6-1; 8 nucleotides align to TRBD2. This CDR3 comprises 15 residues. Germline CDR1 reads MNHNS; CDR2 reads SASEGT. V lost 1 base and J lost 3; bases outside the gene matches: 5. CDR3 protein: CASSEGAGGFYEQYF. The CDR3 region has the DNA TGTGCCAGCAGTGAAGGGGCGGGGGGCTTCTACGAGCAGTACTTC.

This rearrangement joins TRBV19 to TRBJ1-2; D remains unclear. The ends were cut back, 7 bases at V and 5 bases at J, with 17 bases in the middle. This CDR3 comprises 14 residues. Germline loops: CDR1 LNHDA, CDR2 SQIVND (reference sequence). This CDR3 reads CASIQDAGGYGYTF. In DNA, the CDR3 is TGTGCCAGTATCCAAGACGCGGGAGGGTATGGCTACACCTTC. The variable domain in full, with the rest retrieved from reference TRBV19 and TRBJ1-2, is DGGITQSPKYLFRKEGQNVTLSCEQNLNHDAMYWYRQDPGQGLRLIYYSQIVNDFQKGDIAEGYSVSREKKESFPLTVTSAQKNPTAFYLCASIQDAGGYGYTFGSGTRLTVV.

The V gene is TRBV29-1, the J gene TRBJ2-1, with a weak D call TRBD1 (7 bases). V was cut by 7 bases and J by 9 bases, with 22 bases left in between. The CDR3 sequence is 14 residues long. The V gene's germline CDR1 is SQVTM and CDR2 ANQGSEA. The CDR3 nucleotides read TGCAGCGCGGTGTACAGGGGAGGCTTAGCTGAGCAGTTCTTC. It yields the protein CSAVYRGGLAEQFF.

This rearrangement joins TRBV6-4 to TRBJ1-6, with D tentatively TRBD1 (6 bases). Deletions cut 1 base from V and 5 bases from J, with 27 bases between. This CDR3 spans 21 amino acids. The germline V gene encodes CDR1 MRHNA and CDR2 SNTAGT. The CDR3: CASSDFGEGNKGERNNSPLHF. CDR3 DNA: TGTGCCAGCAGTGACTTCGGGGAGGGAAACAAGGGGGAACGGAATAATTCACCCCTCCACTTT.

The CDR3 DNA sequence: TGTGCCAGCTCACCACTTACCGGGACAGCTGCAACTAATGAAAAACTGTTTTTT. The encoded protein is CASSPLTGTAATNEKLFF. The chain recombines TRBV18 with TRBJ1-4; 7 bases match TRBD1. Germline-derived CDR1 and CDR2 are KGHSH and LQKENI. The CDR3 is 18 residues long. The J segment lost 0 bases and the V segment lost 1 base, leaving 8 bases of the junction unmatched.

The chain has TRBV6-5 and TRBJ1-1, with 7 bases aligning to TRBD1. Trimming cost V 6 bases and J 5 bases; bases outside gene matches: 9. In germline, CDR1 is MNHEY, CDR2 SVGAGI. This CDR3 region has 14 residues. The CDR3 reads CASRHRDRRTEAFF. DNA for the CDR3: TGTGCCAGCAGGCACCGGGACAGACGAACTGAAGCTTTCTTT.

The chain uses TRBV7-2 and TRBJ2-7, with D tentatively TRBD1 (5 bases). V gave up 5 bases and J gave up 7 bases, with 18 bases separating them. CDR1 is SGHTA and CDR2 is FQGNSA in the germline V gene. The CDR3 length is 14 residues. CDR3 loop: CASSPQGPMGEQYF. CDR3 DNA sequence: TGTGCCAGCAGCCCCCAGGGCCCCATGGGGGAGCAGTACTTC.